This note documents a single T cell receptor beta chain sequence. The data were taken from a study of shared clonotypes between healthy human individuals. Across the whole study: CD4 naive and CD4 memory each took three plates per donor, while CD8 naive took two and CD8 memory one.

Naive-designated CD8 cells lacked CD45RO, were positively enriched for CCR7, and omitted terminally differentiated effector memory CD45RA+ cells. The junction had 11 bases not matched to a gene; V was cut back by 7 bases and J by 3 bases. The CDR3 is made up of 15 amino acids. CDR1 MGHRA and CDR2 YSYEKL come from the germline V gene. The test was conducted at deep level. Profiling relied on immunoSEQ multiplex PCR, and the TCRdb table lists in-frame clones only, not all of them. Of roughly 1,800,000 clones in the sample, less than 95% are singletons; the top ten hold under 1.5%. The receptor was derived from a young man in good health. Sequencing was performed on naive CD8+ T cells sorted from blood. The chain couples TRBV4-1 to TRBJ1-2; 7 bases line up with TRBD1. CDR3 bases: TGCGCCAGCACTTATAGGGCAGGGGGAGACTATGGCTACACCTTC. Its protein is CASTYRAGGDYGYTF.